These 7 T cell receptor beta chains were sequenced from one sample in a study of CD8 T cells in ankylosing spondylitis. TCRdb reanalysed the 5' RACE reads using MiXCR and keeps one entry per CDR3 protein. The sample has some 130,000 distinct CDR3 sequences, roughly 13% seen once. Sequences were obtained from blood, either unsorted or a sorted T cell fraction (not recorded which). These receptors were taken from a female donor with ankylosing spondylitis or in good health (not recorded which).

This clonotype was counted at least ten times. The chain recombines TRBV10-3 with TRBJ1-2, with unresolved D. V was cut by 11 bases and J by 3 bases, with 13 bases left in between. Looked up from germline, CDR1 is ENHRY and CDR2 is SYGVKD. This CDR3 contains 12 residues. The CDR3 loop reads CAVADTDYGYTF. The CDR3, as DNA: TGTGCCGTCGCCGACACGGACTATGGCTACACCTTC.

This clonotype was found many times. The chain is built from TRBV20-1 and TRBJ1-6, with TRBD1 matching over 7 bases. Germline assignment: CDR1 DFQATT and CDR2 SNEGSKA (reference sequence). V lost 1 base, J lost 7 bases, and 4 bases stayed unmatched. This CDR3 has 14 residues. The CDR3 spells CSARGGQLNSPLHF. For the CDR3, the DNA is TGCAGTGCTAGAGGGGGACAGCTGAATTCACCCCTCCACTTT.

This clonotype has more than one count but fewer than ten. V and J are TRBV29-1 and TRBJ2-3; 10 nucleotides line up with TRBD1. J lost 3 bases, V lost 8 bases, and 8 bases had no gene match. This CDR3 is built from 14 residues. Germline values: CDR1 SQVTM, CDR2 ANQGSEA. The CDR3 nucleotides are TGCAGCACTAATAGACAGGGGGCAACAGATACGCAGTATTTT. Translation gives CSTNRQGATDTQYF.

The chain uses TRBV20-1 and TRBJ1-5, with 10 positions matching TRBD1. Trimming took 0 bases from V and 5 from J; bases not matched to a gene: 4. Germline CDR1 is DFQATT and CDR2 is SNEGSKA (reference sequence). The CDR3 loop spans 15 amino acids. CDR3 nucleotides: TGCAGTGCTAGAGATCGTGGGACAGGGGATCAGCCCCAGCATTTT. Encoded protein: CSARDRGTGDQPQHF.

This clonotype was counted ten times or more. The chain links TRBV12-3 or TRBV12-4 to TRBJ1-2; no reliable D call. The CDR3 contains 14 residues. The germline V and J ends were trimmed by 7 bases and 2 bases, with 14 bases remaining between them. The CDR3: CASTADERNYGYTF. CDR3 DNA sequence: TGTGCCAGCACCGCCGACGAGCGCAACTATGGCTACACCTTC.

This clonotype was detected many times. The chain couples TRBV7-3 to TRBJ1-1, with 10 bases identical to TRBD1. After removal of 2 bases from V and 5 bases from J, the junction contained 5 bases not matched to a gene. The CDR3 runs 15 residues. The germline gives CDR1 SGHTA, CDR2 FQGTGA. For the CDR3, the DNA is TGTGCCAGCAGCTTACCGGGACAGGGGTTTACTGAAGCTTTCTTT. Encoded protein: CASSLPGQGFTEAFF.

The rearrangement joins TRBV25-1 to TRBJ2-5; D possibly corresponds to TRBD2 (5 bases). The germline V gene has CDR1 MGHDK and CDR2 SYGVNS. The CDR3 runs 14 residues. Trimming left V 4 bases short and J 1 base short, with 10 bases between. CDR3 DNA sequence: TGTGCCAGCAGTGGGGCGGCGGGCCAAGAGACCCAGTACTTC. Protein product: CASSGAAGQETQYF.